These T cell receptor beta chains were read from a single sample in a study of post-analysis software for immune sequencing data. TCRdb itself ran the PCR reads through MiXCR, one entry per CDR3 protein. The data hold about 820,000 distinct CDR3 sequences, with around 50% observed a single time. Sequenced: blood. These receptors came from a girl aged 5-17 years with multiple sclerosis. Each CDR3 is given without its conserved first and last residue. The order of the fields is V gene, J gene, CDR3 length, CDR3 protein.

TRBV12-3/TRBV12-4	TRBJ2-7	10	ASSSNNYEQY
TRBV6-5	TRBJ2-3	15	ASSYSGTGSVTDTQY
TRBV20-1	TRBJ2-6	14	SARDRGVAGANVLT
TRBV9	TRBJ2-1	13	ASSAGTGAYNEQF
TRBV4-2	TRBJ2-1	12	ASSQGASWNEQF
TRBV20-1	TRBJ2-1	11	SAPLSGRDEQF
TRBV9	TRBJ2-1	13	ASSVSVGAYNEQF
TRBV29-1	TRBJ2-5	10	SAAYREETQY
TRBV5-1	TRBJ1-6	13	ASSLAGQHNSPLH
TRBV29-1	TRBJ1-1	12	SVEEDTGRTEAF
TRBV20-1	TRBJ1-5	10	STAASNQPQH
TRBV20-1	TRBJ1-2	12	SVRSGPSNYGYT
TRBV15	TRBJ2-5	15	ATSRRMGTSNLETQY
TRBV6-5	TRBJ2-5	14	ASSYSWVGAQETQY
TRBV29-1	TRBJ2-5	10	SVAQAFETQY
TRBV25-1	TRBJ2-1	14	ASSPLTSGRIHEQF
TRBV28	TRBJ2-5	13	ASSPNPGLGETQY
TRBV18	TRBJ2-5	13	ASSPPDRGQETQY
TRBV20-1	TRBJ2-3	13	SATHKRRGTDTQY
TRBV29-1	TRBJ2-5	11	SVEVGRRETQY
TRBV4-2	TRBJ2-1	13	ASSPLADLKNEQF
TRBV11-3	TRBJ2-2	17	ASSARLAGGLSNTGELF
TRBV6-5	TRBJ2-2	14	ASSYSILVNTGELF
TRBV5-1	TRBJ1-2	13	ASSWGQHLGYGYT
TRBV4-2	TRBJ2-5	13	ASSQEGGSQETQY
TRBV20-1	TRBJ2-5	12	SARETWGSETQY
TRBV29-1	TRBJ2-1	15	SVVGSGLAFSYNEQF
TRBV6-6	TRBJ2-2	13	ASSYDREVTGELF
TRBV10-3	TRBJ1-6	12	AISESDSGPPLH
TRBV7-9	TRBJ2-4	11	ASTPGRENIQY
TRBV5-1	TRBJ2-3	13	ASSDSGGRTDTQY